Each of the 17 T cell receptor beta chains below was sequenced from the same sample in a study of T cell changes during pregnancy in multiple sclerosis. Some clones are missing from TCRdb's copy, which holds only in-frame ones; the method was immunoSEQ multiplex PCR. The sample records 90,000 to 95,000 clones, 90% to 95% being singletons. The sample was peripheral blood, taken in the first trimester of pregnancy. The receptors were gathered from a female donor with multiple sclerosis, enrolled in a pregnancy study.

The V gene is TRBV7-9, the J gene TRBJ1-1, with D possibly being TRBD1 (5 bases). The V end was cut by 0 bases, the J end by 10 bases, with 6 bases between. Germline V gene sequence: CDR1 SEHNR, CDR2 FQNEAQ (reference sequence). CDR3 length: 11 residues. This CDR3 reads CASSLAGGAFF. CDR3 bases: TGTGCCAGCAGCTTAGCGGGGGGAGCTTTCTTT.

The chain is built from TRBV6-1 and TRBJ1-2, with 9 bases that match TRBD1. The V gene end was trimmed by 4 bases and the J gene end by 4 bases; junction bases not matched to a gene: 13. Germline V lookup: CDR1 MNHNS, CDR2 SASEGT. The CDR3 totals 17 residues. CDR3 residues: CASSVSRDRAAPYGYTF. In nucleotides, the CDR3 is TGTGCCAGCAGTGTGTCCCGGGACAGGGCCGCACCCTATGGCTACACCTTC.

This chain uses TRBV5-1 with TRBJ1-1, with 9 bases aligning to TRBD1. CDR1 is SGHRS, CDR2 YFSETQ, per germline. This CDR3 comprises 16 residues. V was pared by 2 bases and J by 4 bases, with 9 bases of the junction left unmatched. DNA for the CDR3: TGCGCCAGCAGCTTCCGGGACAGGGTTAAGGCCACTGAAGCTTTCTTT. This codes for CASSFRDRVKATEAFF.

The chain combines TRBV2 with TRBJ1-4; a weak D match, TRBD1 (6 bases). V lost 9 bases, J lost 5 bases, and 16 bases lay in between. This CDR3 is built from 14 residues. Germline CDR1 SNHLY, CDR2 FYNNEI. CDR3 nucleotide sequence: TGTGCCAGTAATCACAGGGAAAGGAATGAAAAACTGTTTTTT. Encoded protein: CASNHRERNEKLFF.

The CDR3 nucleotides read TGTGCCAGCAGTTATAGGGCGGGGCAGGTGACCTACGAGCAGTACTTC. Protein sequence: CASSYRAGQVTYEQYF. This chain uses TRBV27 with TRBJ2-7; a weak D match, TRBD2 (6 bases). The CDR3 consists of 16 residues. V lost 4 bases and J 2 bases, leaving 18 bases between the germline ends. From germline, CDR1 is MNHEY and CDR2 SMNVEV (reference sequence).

The gene calls are TRBV2 and TRBJ1-5; D unclear. The V and J ends lost 1 base and 8 bases respectively, with 18 bases between them. The CDR3 is 16 amino acids. CDR1 SNHLY and CDR2 FYNNEI come from the germline V gene. The CDR3 nucleotides read TGTGCCAGCAGTGAAGGTGTCATAGCACTGGAAGAGCCCCAGCATTTT. It encodes CASSEGVIALEEPQHF.

The genes are TRBV27 and TRBJ1-5; D possibly corresponds to TRBD1 (6 bases). V was pared by 5 bases and J by 6 bases, with 14 bases between. The CDR3 is 14 residues long. Germline V lookup: CDR1 MNHEY, CDR2 SMNVEV (reference sequence). CDR3 loop: CASSTGRNFQPQHF. For the CDR3, the DNA is TGTGCCAGCAGTACAGGGCGGAATTTTCAGCCCCAGCATTTT.

This chain joins TRBV10-1 and TRBJ1-1; D uncertain. The ends were cut back, 3 bases at V and 1 base at J, with 9 bases in the middle. Germline lookup yields CDR1 WNHNN and CDR2 SYGVQD (reference sequence). This CDR3 contains 14 residues. Here the CDR3 DNA reads TGCGCCAGCAGTGATCCGGTGAAGAACACTGAAGCTTTCTTT. Translating gives CASSDPVKNTEAFF.

The chain combines TRBV19 with TRBJ2-5; 11 bases fit TRBD2. This CDR3 has 14 residues. Unmatched junction bases numbered 1, after V lost 2 bases and J lost 5 bases. Per the germline V gene, CDR1 is LNHDA and CDR2 is SQIVND (reference sequence). The CDR3 region has the DNA TGTGCCAGTAGTATAATAGCGGGGGGGGAGACCCAGTACTTC. It codes for CASSIIAGGETQYF. Full variable domain (remainder filled in from reference TRBV19 and TRBJ2-5): DGGITQSPKYLFRKEGQNVTLSCEQNLNHDAMYWYRQDPGQGLRLIYYSQIVNDFQKGDIAEGYSVSREKKESFPLTVTSAQKNPTAFYLCASSIIAGGETQYFGPGTRLLVL.

Here the CDR3 DNA reads TGTGCCAGCACCCAGCGCCCTGGGTCGGGGGAGCAGTACTTC. This sequence encodes CASTQRPGSGEQYF. The chain combines TRBV6-5 with TRBJ2-7, with a possible D match to TRBD2 (5 bases). Germline CDR1 and CDR2: MNHEY and SVGAGI. V lost 7 bases and J lost 7, with 20 bases in between. The CDR3 loop spans 14 amino acids.

The chain couples TRBV14 to TRBJ1-6; tentative D call: TRBD1 (6 bases). This CDR3 contains 15 residues. Per the germline V gene, CDR1 is SGHDN and CDR2 is FVKESK. The germline V and J ends were trimmed by 0 bases and 10 bases, with 13 bases remaining between them. CDR3 in amino acids: CASSQDRGGWSPLHF. The DNA for the CDR3 is TGTGCCAGCAGCCAAGATAGGGGGGGCTGGTCACCCCTCCACTTT.

The chain employs TRBV11-3 and TRBJ2-2, with TRBD2 as a possible D gene (6 bases). This CDR3 has 17 residues. Germline V lookup: CDR1 SGHNT, CDR2 YENEEA. V gave up 7 bases and J gave up 0 bases, with 18 bases separating them. CDR3 region: CASTYRRRGSNTGELFF. CDR3 nucleotide sequence: TGTGCCAGCACCTATCGACGGAGGGGTTCGAACACCGGGGAGCTGTTTTTT.

The chain couples TRBV27 to TRBJ1-1, with 7 bases matching TRBD1. The CDR3 sequence is 14 residues long. CDR1 MNHEY and CDR2 SMNVEV come from the germline V gene (reference sequence). Trimming cost V 5 bases and J 7 bases; bases outside gene matches: 10. CDR3 in amino acids: CASSIGTAYNEAFF. The CDR3 DNA is TGTGCCAGCAGTATCGGGACAGCCTACAATGAAGCTTTCTTT.

The J gene is TRBJ2-7, the V gene TRBV13; D is possibly TRBD2 (6 bases). The V gene's germline CDR1 is PRHDT and CDR2 FYEKMQ (reference sequence). The CDR3 extends over 14 amino acids. Between the trimmed V and J ends, which lost 1 base and 2 bases, there was a span of 9 bases. CDR3 nucleotide sequence: TGTGCCAGCAGCTTAGCGGGGGTGACCTACGAGCAGTACTTC. Its protein is CASSLAGVTYEQYF.

The CDR3 coding sequence is TGCAGCGTCGTCGACAGGTCCGGACATGGCTACACCTTC. Its protein product is CSVVDRSGHGYTF. The genes are TRBV29-1 and TRBJ1-2; weak D call: TRBD1 (6 bases). Trimming removed 6 bases at V and 6 bases at J, with 17 bases between. The germline gives CDR1 SQVTM, CDR2 ANQGSEA. The CDR3 is made up of 13 amino acids. Full variable domain (outside the CDR3, taken from reference TRBV29-1 and TRBJ1-2): SAVISQKPSRDICQRGTSLTIQCQVDSQVTMMFWYRQQPGQSLTLIATANQGSEATYESGFVIDKFPISRPNLTFSTLTVSNMSPEDSSIYLCSVVDRSGHGYTFGSGTRLTVV.

The J gene is TRBJ2-5, the V gene TRBV2; 10 bases fit TRBD2. The germline CDR1 and CDR2 sequences are SNHLY and FYNNEI. The CDR3 length is 15 residues. With 7 bases clipped from V and 4 bases from J, the junction kept 9 bases outside the gene matches. Here the CDR3 reads CASTLERGGRETQYF. CDR3 DNA sequence: TGTGCCAGCACCCTCGAGCGGGGGGGACGAGAGACCCAGTACTTC.

The chain recombines TRBV6-1 with TRBJ1-5, with D perhaps matching TRBD1 (6 bases). V gave up 2 bases and J gave up 3 bases, with 11 bases separating them. Germline CDR1 MNHNS, CDR2 SASEGT. The CDR3 totals 15 residues. CDR3 sequence: CASSEQGQLNQPQHF. In DNA form, the CDR3 reads TGTGCCAGCAGTGAACAAGGACAGCTCAATCAGCCCCAGCATTTT.